This TCR beta chain was captured by sequencing in a study of early T cells in non-severe SARS-CoV-2 infection. cDNA molecules, individually, were tagged with unique molecular identifiers. TCRdb fed the 5' RACE reads into MiXCR, producing one record per CDR3 protein. The sample records tens of thousands of distinct CDR3 sequences, around 16% being singletons. Germline CDR1 MGHRA, CDR2 YSYEKL. This CDR3 has 13 residues. Trimming took off 0 bases at V and 5 bases at J, with 5 bases between the two ends. This specimen was whole blood, taken at baseline. The TCR originated in an adult who was a healthcare worker with PCR-confirmed SARS-CoV-2 infection or an uninfected control (not recorded which). The J gene is TRBJ1-5, the V gene TRBV4-1, with D perhaps TRBD1 (5 bases). The CDR3 DNA reads TGCGCCAGCAGCCAAGACAGGGATCAGCCCCAGCATTTT. Translation gives CASSQDRDQPQHF.